Following are 32 T cell receptor beta chains from one sample sequenced in a study of blood T cell repertoires in COVID-19. TCRdb keeps only in-frame clones here, not all; method: immunoSEQ multiplex PCR. The sample has hundreds of thousands of clones, 80% to 90% seen once; the top ten hold 2.5% to 3%. The specimen sequenced was PBMCs or T cells enriched from blood (not recorded which). All receptors derive from a woman between 25 and 40 years old with acute COVID-19.

The V and J genes are TRBV5-6 and TRBJ2-3, with 10 bases lining up with TRBD2. The CDR3 is 16 residues long. V dropped 5 bases and J dropped 2; count of bases not matched to a gene: 8. The germline V gene encodes CDR1 SGHDT and CDR2 YYEEEE. The CDR3 region has the DNA TGTGCCAGCAGTGGTAGCGGGGGGCCTTCCACAGATACGCAGTATTTT. Its protein is CASSGSGGPSTDTQYF.

The chain carries TRBV6-1 and TRBJ2-7; 10 nucleotides line up with TRBD1. V lost 1 base and J lost 1; bases outside the gene matches: 1. Germline loops: CDR1 MNHNS, CDR2 SASEGT. The CDR3 runs 15 residues. Here the CDR3 reads CASSEGTGGSYEQYF. The CDR3 nucleotides read TGTGCCAGCAGTGAAGGGACAGGGGGTTCCTACGAGCAGTACTTC.

This clone was seen just once. The chain couples TRBV10-2 to TRBJ2-5; a weak D match, TRBD2 (5 bases). CDR1 and CDR2 from the germline V gene are WSHSY and SAAADI. The CDR3 is 13 amino acids. Between the trimmed V and J ends, which lost 6 bases and 5 bases, there was a span of 13 bases. The CDR3 bases are TGCGCCAGCAGCGAAGGCGGGTGGGAGACCCAGTACTTC. Its protein product is CASSEGGWETQYF.

This chain connects TRBV11-3 to TRBJ2-3, with D perhaps matching TRBD2 (5 bases). CDR1 and CDR2 from the germline V gene are SGHNT and YENEEA. The CDR3 runs to 14 residues. The ends were cut back, 5 bases at V and 1 base at J, with 10 bases in the middle. CDR3 region: CASSLAGGTDTQYF. Written as DNA, the CDR3 is TGTGCCAGCAGCCTTGCCGGGGGCACAGATACGCAGTATTTT. Based on the CDR3 plus reference TRBV11-3 and TRBJ2-3, the full variable domain is EAGVVQSPRYKIIEKKQPVAFWCNPISGHNTLYWYLQNLGQGPELLIRYENEEAVDDSQLPKDRFSAERLKGVDSTLKIQPAELGDSAVYLCASSLAGGTDTQYFGPGTRLTVL.

A single count supports this clone. This sequence joins TRBV6-5 and TRBJ1-5; TRBD1 aligns across 9 bases. The CDR3 is 15 residues long. Looked up from germline, CDR1 is MNHEY and CDR2 is SVGAGI. V shed 6 bases and J 3 bases; nucleotides not matched to a gene: 6. The CDR3 protein is CASRYGTGFNQPQHF. CDR3 sequence (DNA): TGTGCCAGCAGATACGGGACAGGGTTCAATCAGCCCCAGCATTTT.

The V and J genes are TRBV11-3 and TRBJ2-2; a weak D match, TRBD1 (5 bases). The germline gives CDR1 SGHNT, CDR2 YENEEA. This CDR3 has 12 amino acids. V lost 8 bases to trimming and J lost 7 bases, with 11 bases between them. The CDR3 nucleotides are TGTGCCAGCGGGGCAGGCGGCGGGGAGCTGTTTTTT. This gives the protein CASGAGGGELFF.

The rearrangement joins TRBV7-2 to TRBJ1-3; D is uncertain. This CDR3 region has 16 residues. The germline CDR1 and CDR2 sequences are SGHTA and FQGNSA. V gave up 1 base and J gave up 4 bases, with 14 bases separating them. This CDR3 reads CASSLVGRSRGNTIYF. The CDR3 DNA reads as TGTGCCAGCAGCTTAGTCGGTCGGTCCCGCGGAAACACCATATATTTT.

The chain joins TRBV7-8 to TRBJ1-4, with D possibly being TRBD1 (6 bases). This CDR3 has 15 residues. The V gene's germline CDR1 is SGHVS and CDR2 FQNEAQ. V was clipped by 3 bases and J by 3 bases, with 11 bases between them. The CDR3 protein is CASSLSGQPNEKLFF. The CDR3 DNA sequence: TGTGCCAGCAGCTTGTCCGGACAGCCTAATGAAAAACTGTTTTTT.

This sequence joins TRBV19 and TRBJ1-1; tentative D call: TRBD1 (5 bases). Germline-derived CDR1 and CDR2 are LNHDA and SQIVND (reference sequence). CDR3 length: 16 amino acids. Trimming left V 6 bases short and J 1 base short, with 18 bases between. CDR3 nucleotides: TGTGCCAGTAGCACATGGGGGGATTCGAGGAACACTGAAGCTTTCTTT. Its translation: CASSTWGDSRNTEAFF.

The genes are TRBV5-1 and TRBJ1-1; a weak D match, TRBD1 (5 bases). CDR1 and CDR2 (germline): SGHRS, YFSETQ. The CDR3 is 14 residues long. V was trimmed by 1 base and J by 2 bases, leaving 9 bases between them. Written as DNA, the CDR3 is TGCGCCAGCAGCTTGAGCAGGGTCAACACTGAAGCTTTCTTT. Its protein is CASSLSRVNTEAFF.

The chain is built from TRBV27 and TRBJ1-1; possible D gene TRBD1, 6 bases. Trimming took 4 bases from V and 6 from J, leaving 15 bases between them. The germline V gene has CDR1 MNHEY and CDR2 SMNVEV (reference sequence). CDR3 length equals 14 residues. CDR3 DNA: TGTGCCAGCAGTTCAGTCTACAGGGTCTCTGAAGCTTTCTTT. As protein: CASSSVYRVSEAFF.

The chain couples TRBV19 to TRBJ1-1; TRBD1 is a possible D gene (6 bases). The CDR3 runs to 16 residues. V gave up 3 bases and J gave up 7 bases, with 21 bases separating them. From germline, CDR1 is LNHDA and CDR2 SQIVND (reference sequence). The DNA of the CDR3 is TGTGCCAGTAGTATTTTCTCCAGACAGGAGATTTATGAAGCTTTCTTT. This translates into CASSIFSRQEIYEAFF.

This clone was picked up one time. The chain links TRBV19 to TRBJ2-2; 9 bases agree with TRBD1. Germline values: CDR1 LNHDA, CDR2 SQIVND (reference sequence). The trim removed 6 bases at V and 5 bases at J, leaving 7 bases unmatched. There are 15 residues in the CDR3. This chain's CDR3 is CASRDRGIFTGELFF. DNA of the CDR3: TGTGCCAGTAGGGACAGGGGAATTTTTACCGGGGAGCTGTTTTTT. The full variable domain, with the rest looked up from reference TRBV19 and TRBJ2-2, is DGGITQSPKYLFRKEGQNVTLSCEQNLNHDAMYWYRQDPGQGLRLIYYSQIVNDFQKGDIAEGYSVSREKKESFPLTVTSAQKNPTAFYLCASRDRGIFTGELFFGEGSRLTVL.

The V and J genes are TRBV7-9 and TRBJ1-1; no firm D call. Between the trimmed V and J ends, which lost 0 bases and 5 bases, there was a span of 13 bases. CDR3 length: 15 amino acids. Germline assignment: CDR1 SEHNR and CDR2 FQNEAQ (reference sequence). This chain's CDR3 is CASSLATNGNTEAFF. CDR3 in DNA: TGTGCCAGCAGCTTAGCAACTAATGGAAATACTGAAGCTTTCTTT.

The V gene is TRBV11-3, the J gene TRBJ1-3; TRBD1 is a possible D gene (5 bases). CDR1 and CDR2 (germline): SGHNT, YENEEA. V lost 1 base and J lost 0, with 10 bases in between. There are 16 residues in the CDR3. CDR3 residues: CASSLGEGDSGNTIYF. CDR3 in DNA: TGTGCCAGCAGCTTAGGGGAAGGGGACTCTGGAAACACCATATATTTT. The whole variable domain, filled in from reference TRBV11-3 and TRBJ1-3, reads EAGVVQSPRYKIIEKKQPVAFWCNPISGHNTLYWYLQNLGQGPELLIRYENEEAVDDSQLPKDRFSAERLKGVDSTLKIQPAELGDSAVYLCASSLGEGDSGNTIYFGEGSWLTVV.

Only a few counts were recorded for this clone. In DNA, the CDR3 is TGTGCCATCGGTTCACAGGACCACTATGGCTACACCTTC. Amino acid sequence: CAIGSQDHYGYTF. The chain joins TRBV10-3 to TRBJ1-2; weak D call: TRBD1 (5 bases). The CDR3 is 13 amino acids. CDR1 ENHRY and CDR2 SYGVKD come from the germline V gene. V dropped 8 bases and J dropped 3 bases, with 13 bases sitting between them.

J is TRBJ1-2 and V is TRBV4-3; possible D gene TRBD1, 6 bases. The CDR3 runs to 15 residues. Per germline, CDR1 LGHNA and CDR2 YSLEER. With 2 bases removed from V and 8 bases from J, the gap between germline ends came to 18 bases. CDR3 coding DNA: TGCGCCAGCAGCCAAATACAGGGATCTTCGGCGGGCTACACCTTC. The encoded protein is CASSQIQGSSAGYTF.

The chain links TRBV2 to TRBJ1-5; 7 bases align to TRBD1. Germline CDR1 reads SNHLY; CDR2 reads FYNNEI. The J segment lost 5 bases and the V segment lost 6 bases, leaving 7 bases of the junction unmatched. The CDR3 spans 14 residues. The CDR3, as DNA: TGTGCCAGCAGAGGACAGGAATATTATCAGCCCCAGCATTTT. It yields the protein CASRGQEYYQPQHF.

CDR3 protein: CSAPRQGGAFF. In DNA form, the CDR3 reads TGCAGTGCCCCTCGACAGGGGGGGGCTTTCTTT. The chain links TRBV20-1 to TRBJ1-1, with TRBD1 identical over 9 bases. The ends lost 6 bases at V and 11 bases at J; junction bases unmatched: 7. Germline V gene sequence: CDR1 DFQATT, CDR2 SNEGSKA (reference sequence). The CDR3 is 11 residues long.

The chain combines TRBV5-1 with TRBJ1-6; 7 positions agree with TRBD1. The length of the CDR3 is 15 residues. V trimming: 4 bases; J trimming: 9 bases; junction bases outside the gene matches: 10. The germline gives CDR1 SGHRS, CDR2 YFSETQ. Here the CDR3 reads CASSLDRADSSPLHF. In DNA form, the CDR3 reads TGCGCCAGCAGCCTAGACAGGGCGGACAGTTCACCCCTCCACTTT.

This chain uses TRBV3-1 (or the pseudogene TRBV3-2) with TRBJ1-2; no definite D call. Germline V gene data show CDR1 as LGHDT and CDR2 as YNNKEL (reference sequence). V was clipped by 3 bases and J by 5 bases, with 22 bases between them. The CDR3 loop spans 17 amino acids. DNA of the CDR3: TGTGCCAGCAGCCAGTTTCCGGACTTGGCGGGATTTTATGGCTACACCTTC. Protein sequence: CASSQFPDLAGFYGYTF.

The rearrangement links TRBV19 to TRBJ2-1; 8 positions agree with TRBD1. The V segment lost 0 bases and the J segment 7 bases; nucleotides outside the gene matches: 8. Germline CDR1 and CDR2: LNHDA and SQIVND (reference sequence). CDR3 length: 16 residues. CDR3 sequence reads: CASSIEETGARNEQFF. CDR3 nucleotides: TGTGCCAGTAGTATAGAGGAGACAGGGGCGCGGAATGAGCAGTTCTTC.

V gene TRBV6-5 combines with J gene TRBJ2-1; D remains ambiguous. This CDR3 contains 12 residues. The germline CDR1 and CDR2 sequences are MNHEY and SVGAGI. Trimming left V 6 bases short and J 3 bases short, with 6 bases between. The CDR3 reads CASSPFYNEQFF. For the CDR3, the DNA is TGTGCCAGCAGCCCGTTCTACAATGAGCAGTTCTTC.

The chain uses TRBV6-4 and TRBJ2-1, with TRBD2 identical over 8 bases. Trimming removed 0 bases from V and 4 bases from J; junction bases left unmatched: 5. Germline V gives CDR1 MRHNA, CDR2 SNTAGT. The CDR3 consists of 16 residues. The CDR3 here is CASSDSAGGGYNEQFF. In nucleotides, the CDR3 is TGTGCCAGCAGTGACTCGGCGGGGGGCGGTTACAATGAGCAGTTCTTC.

This chain uses TRBV9 with TRBJ1-2; D possibly corresponds to TRBD1 (5 bases). The germline CDR1 and CDR2 sequences are SGDLS and YYNGEE. V was shortened by 5 bases and J by 2 bases, with 10 bases between the two germline ends. This CDR3 comprises 13 residues. CDR3 in DNA: TGTGCCAGCAGGACCACAGGCAACTATGGCTACACCTTC. Amino acid sequence: CASRTTGNYGYTF. Complete variable domain (other parts from reference TRBV9 and TRBJ1-2): DSGVTQTPKHLITATGQRVTLRCSPRSGDLSVYWYQQSLDQGLQFLIQYYNGEERAKGNILERFSAQQFPDLHSELNLSSLELGDSALYFCASRTTGNYGYTFGSGTRLTVV.

This clone was found a few times. The rearrangement uses TRBV7-9 and TRBJ1-3, with 10 nucleotides matching TRBD1. Germline trimming cut 3 bases from V and 2 bases from J; bases unmatched to any gene: 4. Germline CDR1 reads SEHNR; CDR2 reads FQNEAQ (reference sequence). This CDR3 has 16 amino acids. In DNA, the CDR3 is TGTGCCAGCAGCTTTCCGGGACAGGGGACTGGAAACACCATATATTTT. Encoded protein: CASSFPGQGTGNTIYF.

In this sample, this clone turned up a few times. The V and J genes are TRBV7-2 and TRBJ1-1, with D possibly matching TRBD1 (5 bases). Trimming removed 6 bases at V and 0 bases at J, with 14 bases between. The V gene's germline CDR1 is SGHTA and CDR2 FQGNSA. This CDR3 is 15 amino acids long. CDR3 residues: CASRTLTRVNTEAFF. DNA of the CDR3: TGTGCCAGCAGGACCTTAACCAGGGTGAACACTGAAGCTTTCTTT.

The chain links TRBV15 to TRBJ1-1; TRBD1 matches 7 bases. Germline lookup yields CDR1 LNHNV and CDR2 YYDKDF (reference sequence). The CDR3 has 16 residues. J gave up 7 bases and V 5 bases, and 16 bases lay outside the gene matches. The CDR3 DNA follows: TGTGCCACCAGCCTTGGGGACAGAGCCGTAAGGGTTGAAGCTTTCTTT. Its protein is CATSLGDRAVRVEAFF.

A single count supports this clone. The chain couples TRBV6-5 to TRBJ2-7; possibly TRBD2 for D (5 bases). This CDR3 contains 13 residues. Germline lookup yields CDR1 MNHEY and CDR2 SVGAGI. With 4 bases removed from V and 3 bases from J, the gap between germline ends came to 10 bases. The CDR3 loop is CASSSTRDYEQYF. In nucleotides, the CDR3 is TGTGCCAGCAGTTCAACCCGGGACTACGAGCAGTACTTC.

This clone was seen once. The chain uses TRBV12-5 and TRBJ2-2; D perhaps matches TRBD1 (7 bases). Looked up from germline, CDR1 is LGHNT and CDR2 is FRNRAP. Trimming removed 4 bases from V and 0 bases from J, with 12 bases in between. This CDR3 region has 16 residues. In nucleotides, the CDR3 is TGTGCTAGTGGTTGGGGGGACAGCGCGAACACCGGGGAGCTGTTTTTT. This gives the protein CASGWGDSANTGELFF.

This chain joins TRBV19 and TRBJ2-5, with a weak D call TRBD2 (6 bases). Germline-derived CDR1 and CDR2 are LNHDA and SQIVND (reference sequence). This CDR3 region has 15 residues. V lost 5 bases, J lost 5 bases, and 18 bases lay in between. The CDR3 reads CASSHRLPGRETQYF. The CDR3 bases are TGTGCCAGTAGTCATAGGTTGCCGGGGAGGGAGACCCAGTACTTC.

The rearrangement links TRBV5-8 to TRBJ2-2; D is possibly TRBD1 (6 bases). Trimming shortened V by 5 bases and J by 5 bases, and 10 bases separated the two germline ends. The CDR3 runs 13 residues. Germline loops: CDR1 SGHTS, CDR2 YDEGEE. In nucleotides, the CDR3 is TGTGCCAGCAGACTACAGGGAACCGGGGAGCTGTTTTTT. Translating it yields CASRLQGTGELFF.